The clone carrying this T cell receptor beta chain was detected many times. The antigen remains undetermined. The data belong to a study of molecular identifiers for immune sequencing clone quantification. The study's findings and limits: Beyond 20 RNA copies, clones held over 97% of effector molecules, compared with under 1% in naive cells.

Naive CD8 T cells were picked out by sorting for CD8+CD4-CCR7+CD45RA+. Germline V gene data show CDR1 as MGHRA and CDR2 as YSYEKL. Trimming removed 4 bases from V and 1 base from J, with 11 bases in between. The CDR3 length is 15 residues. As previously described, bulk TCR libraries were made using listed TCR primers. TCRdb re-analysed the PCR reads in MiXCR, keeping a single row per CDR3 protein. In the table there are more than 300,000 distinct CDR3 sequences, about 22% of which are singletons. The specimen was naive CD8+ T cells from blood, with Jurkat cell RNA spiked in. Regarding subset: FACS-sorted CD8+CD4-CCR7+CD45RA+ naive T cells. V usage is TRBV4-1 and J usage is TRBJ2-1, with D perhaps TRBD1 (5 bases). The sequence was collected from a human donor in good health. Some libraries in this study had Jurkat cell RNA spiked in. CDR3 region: CASSLDSDSYNEQFF. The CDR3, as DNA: TGCGCCAGCAGCCTCGACAGCGATTCCTACAATGAGCAGTTCTTC.